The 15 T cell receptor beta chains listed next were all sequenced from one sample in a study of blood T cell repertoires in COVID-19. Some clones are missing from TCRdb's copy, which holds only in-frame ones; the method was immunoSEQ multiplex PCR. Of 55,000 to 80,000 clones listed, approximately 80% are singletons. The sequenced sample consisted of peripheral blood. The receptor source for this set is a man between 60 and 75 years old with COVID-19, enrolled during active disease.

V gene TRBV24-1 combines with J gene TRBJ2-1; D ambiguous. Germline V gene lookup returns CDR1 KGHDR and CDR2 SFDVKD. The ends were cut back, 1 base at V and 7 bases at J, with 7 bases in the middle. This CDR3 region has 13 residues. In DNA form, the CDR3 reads TGTGCCACCAGTGATTTTGGGCCTAATGAGCAGTTCTTC. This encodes CATSDFGPNEQFF.

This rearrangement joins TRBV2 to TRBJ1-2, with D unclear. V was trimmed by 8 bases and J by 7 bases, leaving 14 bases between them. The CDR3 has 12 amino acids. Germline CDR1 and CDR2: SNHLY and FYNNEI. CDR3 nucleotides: TGTGCCAGCCTGGGTCCGAGGAGTGGCTACACCTTC. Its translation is CASLGPRSGYTF.

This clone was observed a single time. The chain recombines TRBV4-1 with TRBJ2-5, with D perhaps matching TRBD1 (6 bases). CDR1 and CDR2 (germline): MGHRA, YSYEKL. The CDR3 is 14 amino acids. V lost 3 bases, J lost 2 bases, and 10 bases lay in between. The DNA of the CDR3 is TGCGCCAGCAGCCAGCTAGGGGGACAAGAGACCCAGTACTTC. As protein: CASSQLGGQETQYF.

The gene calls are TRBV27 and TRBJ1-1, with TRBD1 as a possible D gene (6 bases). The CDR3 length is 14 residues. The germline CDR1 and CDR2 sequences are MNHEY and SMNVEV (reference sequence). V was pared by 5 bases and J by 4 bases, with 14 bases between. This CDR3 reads CASSRDRPSTEAFF. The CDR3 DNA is TGTGCCAGCAGTCGAGACAGGCCTTCCACTGAAGCTTTCTTT.

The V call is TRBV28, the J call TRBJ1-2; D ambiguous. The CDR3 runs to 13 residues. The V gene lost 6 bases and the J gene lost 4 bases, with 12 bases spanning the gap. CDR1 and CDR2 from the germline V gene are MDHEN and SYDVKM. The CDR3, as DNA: TGTGCCAGCAGAAAGACTTCTACCTATGGCTACACCTTC. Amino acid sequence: CASRKTSTYGYTF.

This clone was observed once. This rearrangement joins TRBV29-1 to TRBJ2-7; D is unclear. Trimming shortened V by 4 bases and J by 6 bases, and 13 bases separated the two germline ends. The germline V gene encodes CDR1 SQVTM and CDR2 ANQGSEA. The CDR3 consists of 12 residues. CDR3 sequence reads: CSVVINGGEQYF. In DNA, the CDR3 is TGCAGCGTTGTTATAAACGGTGGCGAGCAGTACTTC.

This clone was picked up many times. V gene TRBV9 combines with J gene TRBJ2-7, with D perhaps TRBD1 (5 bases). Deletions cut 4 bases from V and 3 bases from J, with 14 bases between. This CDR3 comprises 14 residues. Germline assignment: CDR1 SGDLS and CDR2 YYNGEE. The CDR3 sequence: CASSPEDNLYEQYF. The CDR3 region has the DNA TGTGCCAGCAGCCCCGAGGACAATCTCTACGAGCAGTACTTC.

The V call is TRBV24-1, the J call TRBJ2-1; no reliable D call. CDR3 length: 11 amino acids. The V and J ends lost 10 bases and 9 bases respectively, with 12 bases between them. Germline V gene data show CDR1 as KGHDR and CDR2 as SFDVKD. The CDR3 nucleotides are TGTGCCACTCAACGACGAGGTGAGCAGTTCTTC. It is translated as CATQRRGEQFF.

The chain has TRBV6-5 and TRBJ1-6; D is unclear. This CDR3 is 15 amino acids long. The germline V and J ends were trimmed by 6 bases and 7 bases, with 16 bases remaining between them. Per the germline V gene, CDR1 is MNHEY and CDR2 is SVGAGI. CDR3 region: CASRGDLRANSPLHF. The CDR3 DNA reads TGTGCCAGCAGAGGAGACCTCCGCGCAAATTCACCCCTCCACTTT.

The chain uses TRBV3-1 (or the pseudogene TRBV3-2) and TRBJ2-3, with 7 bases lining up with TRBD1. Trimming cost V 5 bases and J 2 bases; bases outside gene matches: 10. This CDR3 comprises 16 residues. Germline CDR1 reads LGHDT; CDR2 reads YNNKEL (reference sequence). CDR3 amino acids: CASSEQGFLYTDTQYF. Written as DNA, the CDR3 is TGTGCCAGCAGCGAACAGGGGTTTCTTTACACAGATACGCAGTATTTT.

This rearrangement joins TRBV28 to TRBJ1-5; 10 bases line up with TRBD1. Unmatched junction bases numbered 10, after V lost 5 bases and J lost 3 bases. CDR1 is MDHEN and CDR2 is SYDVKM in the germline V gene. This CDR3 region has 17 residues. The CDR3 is CASSPNRQGAFNQPQHF. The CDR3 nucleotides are TGTGCCAGCAGTCCTAACCGACAGGGGGCTTTCAATCAGCCCCAGCATTTT.

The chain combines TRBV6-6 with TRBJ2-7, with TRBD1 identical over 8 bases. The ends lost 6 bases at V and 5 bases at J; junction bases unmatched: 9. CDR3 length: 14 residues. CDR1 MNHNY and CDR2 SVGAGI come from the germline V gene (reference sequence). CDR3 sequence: CASRNGQGRDEQYF. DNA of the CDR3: TGTGCCAGCAGAAACGGACAGGGCAGGGACGAGCAGTACTTC.

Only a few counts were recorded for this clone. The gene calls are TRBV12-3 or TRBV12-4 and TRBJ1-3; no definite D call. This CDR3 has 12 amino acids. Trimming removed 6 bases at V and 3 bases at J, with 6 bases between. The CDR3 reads CASSWSGNTIYF. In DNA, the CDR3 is TGTGCCAGCAGCTGGAGTGGAAACACCATATATTTT.

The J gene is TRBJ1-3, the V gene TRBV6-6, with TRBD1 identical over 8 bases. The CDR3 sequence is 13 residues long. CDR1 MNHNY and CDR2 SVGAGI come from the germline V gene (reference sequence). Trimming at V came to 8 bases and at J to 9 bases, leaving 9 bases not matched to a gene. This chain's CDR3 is CASGQTGESTIYF. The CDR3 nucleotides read TGTGCCAGCGGACAGACAGGGGAATCCACCATATATTTT.

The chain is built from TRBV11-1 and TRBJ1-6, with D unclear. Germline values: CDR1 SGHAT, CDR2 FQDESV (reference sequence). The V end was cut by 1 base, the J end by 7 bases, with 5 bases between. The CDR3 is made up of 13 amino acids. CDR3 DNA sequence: TGTGCCAGCAGCTTAGGTCCGAATTCACCCCTCCACTTT. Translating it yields CASSLGPNSPLHF.